These T cell receptor beta chains were read from a single sample in a study of early T cells in non-severe SARS-CoV-2 infection. MiXCR was run by TCRdb on the 5' RACE reads, yielding one entry per CDR3 protein. The sample lists some 77,000 distinct CDR3 sequences, approximately 5% seen once, with roughly 7.3% in the top ten. The sample was whole blood, taken at baseline. The source of these receptors is an adult who was a healthcare worker with PCR-confirmed SARS-CoV-2 infection or an uninfected control (not recorded which). Each CDR3 is given with its conserved first and last residue. Some rows mark clone size as missing; the rest say once, few, many or name a class of expanded clone.

V gene	clone size	J gene	CDR3 protein
TRBV5-1	.	TRBJ1-1	CASSPRPAVNTEAFF
TRBV6-1	many	TRBJ1-4	CASSEAGTYYEKLFF
TRBV18	many	TRBJ2-2	CASSPATGGATGELFF
TRBV10-2	many	TRBJ2-2	CASSVLSGGNTGELFF
TRBV7-2	many	TRBJ2-7	CASKGDPTYEQYF
TRBV6-6	few	TRBJ2-7	CASSYYTSHEQYF
TRBV7-2	.	TRBJ1-6	CASRRQGWNSPLHF
TRBV7-6	few	TRBJ1-1	CASSLVPQGTEAFF
TRBV27	many	TRBJ2-7	CASSPGTAFNEQYF
TRBV28	few	TRBJ1-1	CASIPLLSRPAFF
TRBV12-3/TRBV12-4	few	TRBJ1-1	CASRLRVTEAFF
TRBV29-1	.	TRBJ1-3	CSVGFGTGSGGNTIYF
TRBV7-9	few	TRBJ2-7	CASSRQGTYEQYF
TRBV5-1	few	TRBJ1-1	CASSPRQGTEAFF
TRBV29-1	many	TRBJ1-4	CSVEGPGTGGIEKLFF
TRBV5-1	.	TRBJ2-3	CASSSNLAGFTDTQYF
TRBV27	many	TRBJ2-3	CASSARTTDTQYF
TRBV5-1	.	TRBJ2-7	CASSLDVTSGSEQYF
TRBV7-2	many	TRBJ2-6	CASSLDRAHSGANVLTF
TRBV6-1	.	TRBJ2-1	CASSGRGPDGNEQFF
TRBV18	.	TRBJ1-1	CASSPPRGMNTEAFF
TRBV30	.	TRBJ2-7	CAWSAGYAYEQYF
TRBV5-1	few	TRBJ2-7	CASSLGQASYEQYF
TRBV29-1	few	TRBJ2-1	CSVGLAGGLDEQFF
TRBV24-1	.	TRBJ2-7	CATSDAGLEQYF
TRBV7-9	many	TRBJ2-1	CASSLAFRGESYNEQFF
TRBV6-6	many	TRBJ1-1	CASSSQGNTEAFF
TRBV12-3/TRBV12-4	many	TRBJ2-1	CASSLNVGGRRDNEQFF
TRBV5-4	.	TRBJ1-4	CASSLGGQGGEKLFF
TRBV5-4	many	TRBJ1-1	CASSLIGGEAFF
TRBV6-5	many	TRBJ1-1	CASSYVRWDTEAFF
TRBV6-6	many	TRBJ2-2	CASSLGGGTGELFF
TRBV5-1	many	TRBJ2-1	CASSTGDWKMRWFF
TRBV12-3/TRBV12-4	.	TRBJ2-1	CASGMGDNEQFF
TRBV18	many	TRBJ1-1	CASSPNQGEGNTEAFF
TRBV7-2	many	TRBJ2-5	CASSLRPSGETQYF
TRBV5-1	few	TRBJ1-2	CASGEDSTF
TRBV2	.	TRBJ2-5	CASSRDRSGETQYF
TRBV5-1	many	TRBJ2-1	CASSIGTFSYNEQFF
TRBV19	.	TRBJ2-5	CARREGQETQYF
TRBV6-5	many	TRBJ1-2	CASSYQGMIYGYTF
TRBV28	many	TRBJ1-5	CASSRNPEGYQPQHF
TRBV7-2	.	TRBJ2-4	CASSRGTGDPAKNIQYF
TRBV29-1	few	TRBJ2-1	CSVVRGGRAYNEQFF
TRBV10-2	.	TRBJ1-4	CASRPTVATNEKLFF
TRBV7-2	.	TRBJ2-2	CASRADGLAGGPGTGELFF
TRBV11-3	many	TRBJ2-1	CASSPGLAGYNEQFF
TRBV6-1	few	TRBJ2-2	CASSELAGDTGELFF
TRBV5-1	.	TRBJ2-1	CASSSGLSSYNEQFF
TRBV21-1	few	TRBJ2-4	CASSAIRWDPLVDQYF
TRBV7-6	few	TRBJ2-7	CASSPQGASYEQYF
TRBV6-6	many	TRBJ2-3	CASIPGTSAPDTQYF
TRBV14	many	TRBJ2-7	CASSEGGQPIYEQYF
TRBV11-1	few	TRBJ2-1	CASGAYNEQFF
TRBV28	.	TRBJ2-3	CASSFRDGTDTQYF